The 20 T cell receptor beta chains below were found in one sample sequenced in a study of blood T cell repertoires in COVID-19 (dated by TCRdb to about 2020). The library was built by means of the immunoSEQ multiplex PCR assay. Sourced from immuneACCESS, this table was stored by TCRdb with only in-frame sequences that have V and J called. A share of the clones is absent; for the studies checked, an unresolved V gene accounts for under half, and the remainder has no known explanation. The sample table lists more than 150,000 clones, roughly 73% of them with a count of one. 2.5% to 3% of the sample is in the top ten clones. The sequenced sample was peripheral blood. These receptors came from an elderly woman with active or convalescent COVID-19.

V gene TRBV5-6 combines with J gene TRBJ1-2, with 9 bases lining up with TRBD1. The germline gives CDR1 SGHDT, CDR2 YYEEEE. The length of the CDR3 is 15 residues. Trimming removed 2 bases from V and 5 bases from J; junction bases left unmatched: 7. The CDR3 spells CASSFFATGGYGYTF. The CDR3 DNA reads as TGTGCCAGCAGCTTTTTCGCGACAGGGGGTTATGGCTACACCTTC.

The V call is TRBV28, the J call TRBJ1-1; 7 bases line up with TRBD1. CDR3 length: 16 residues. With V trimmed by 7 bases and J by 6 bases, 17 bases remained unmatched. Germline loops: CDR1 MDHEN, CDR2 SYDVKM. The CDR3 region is CASKEVSDRVSAEAFF. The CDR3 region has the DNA TGTGCCAGCAAAGAGGTGTCAGACAGGGTGTCCGCTGAAGCTTTCTTT.

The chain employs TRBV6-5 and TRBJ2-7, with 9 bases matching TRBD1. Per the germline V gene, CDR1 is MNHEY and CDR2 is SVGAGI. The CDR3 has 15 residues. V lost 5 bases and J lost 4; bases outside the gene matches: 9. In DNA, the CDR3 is TGTGCCAGCAGTACGACCGGGACAGGGAGTTACGAGCAGTACTTC. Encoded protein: CASSTTGTGSYEQYF.

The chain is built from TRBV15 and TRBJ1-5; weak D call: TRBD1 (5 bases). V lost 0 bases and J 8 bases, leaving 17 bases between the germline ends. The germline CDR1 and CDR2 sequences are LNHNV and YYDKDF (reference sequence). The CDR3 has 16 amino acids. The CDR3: CATSRDPAGPFEPQHF. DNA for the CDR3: TGTGCCACCAGCAGAGATCCAGCAGGGCCTTTTGAGCCCCAGCATTTT.

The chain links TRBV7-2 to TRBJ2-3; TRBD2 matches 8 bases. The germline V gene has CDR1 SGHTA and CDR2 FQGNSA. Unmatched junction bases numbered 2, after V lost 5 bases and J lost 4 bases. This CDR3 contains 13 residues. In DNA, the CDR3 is TGTGCCAGCAGCACCGGGGGGGCAGATACGCAGTATTTT. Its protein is CASSTGGADTQYF.

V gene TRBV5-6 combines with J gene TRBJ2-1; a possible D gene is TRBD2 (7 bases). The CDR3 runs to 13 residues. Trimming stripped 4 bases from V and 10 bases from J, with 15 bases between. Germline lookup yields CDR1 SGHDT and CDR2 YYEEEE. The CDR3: CASSLRGGVEQFF. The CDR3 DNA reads TGTGCCAGCAGCCTTAGGGGGGGCGTGGAGCAGTTCTTC.

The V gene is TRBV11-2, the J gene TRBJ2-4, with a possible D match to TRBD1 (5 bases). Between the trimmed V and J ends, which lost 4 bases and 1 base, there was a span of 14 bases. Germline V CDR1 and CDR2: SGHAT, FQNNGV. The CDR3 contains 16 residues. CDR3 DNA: TGTGCCAGCAGCTACAGGACCGTTCAGGCCAAAAACATTCAGTACTTC. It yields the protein CASSYRTVQAKNIQYF.

The CDR3: CASTDGGAYNEQFF. As DNA, the CDR3 is TGTGCCAGCACAGATGGGGGGGCCTACAATGAGCAGTTCTTC. The J gene is TRBJ2-1, the V gene TRBV25-1; 7 positions agree with TRBD2. V was clipped by 7 bases and J by 2 bases; unmatched bases: 5. Germline V gene lookup returns CDR1 MGHDK and CDR2 SYGVNS. This CDR3 comprises 14 residues.

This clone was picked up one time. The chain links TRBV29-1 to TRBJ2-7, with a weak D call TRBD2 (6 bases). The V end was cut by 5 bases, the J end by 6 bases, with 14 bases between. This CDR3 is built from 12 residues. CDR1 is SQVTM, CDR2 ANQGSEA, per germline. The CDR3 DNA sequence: TGCAGCGTTCATATATTGGGGGGCGAGCAGTACTTC. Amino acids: CSVHILGGEQYF.

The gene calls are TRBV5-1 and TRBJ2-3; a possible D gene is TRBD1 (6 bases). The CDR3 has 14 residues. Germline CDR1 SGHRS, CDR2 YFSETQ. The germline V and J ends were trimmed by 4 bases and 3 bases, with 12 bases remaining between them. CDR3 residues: CASSIGQRTDTQYF. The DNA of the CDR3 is TGCGCCAGCAGCATCGGACAGCGAACAGATACGCAGTATTTT.

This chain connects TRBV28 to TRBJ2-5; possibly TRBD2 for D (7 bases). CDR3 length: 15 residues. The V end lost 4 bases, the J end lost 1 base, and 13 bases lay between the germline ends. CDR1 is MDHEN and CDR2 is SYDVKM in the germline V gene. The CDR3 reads CASSWEGGAQETQYF. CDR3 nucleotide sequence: TGTGCCAGCAGTTGGGAGGGGGGGGCCCAAGAGACCCAGTACTTC.

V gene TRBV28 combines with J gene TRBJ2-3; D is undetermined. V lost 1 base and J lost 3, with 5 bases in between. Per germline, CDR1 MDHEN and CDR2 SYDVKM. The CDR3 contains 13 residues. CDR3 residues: CASSLYPTDTQYF. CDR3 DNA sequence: TGTGCCAGCAGTTTATATCCTACAGATACGCAGTATTTT.

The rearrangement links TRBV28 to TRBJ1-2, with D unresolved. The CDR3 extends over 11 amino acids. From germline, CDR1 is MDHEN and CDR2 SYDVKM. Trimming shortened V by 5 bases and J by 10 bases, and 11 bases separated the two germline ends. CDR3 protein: CASSTASLYTF. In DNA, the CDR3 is TGTGCCAGCAGTACTGCTAGTCTCTACACCTTC.

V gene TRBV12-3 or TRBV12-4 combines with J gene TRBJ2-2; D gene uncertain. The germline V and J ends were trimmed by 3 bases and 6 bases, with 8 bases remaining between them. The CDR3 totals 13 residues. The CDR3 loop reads CASSLSRPGELFF. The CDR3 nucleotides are TGTGCCAGCAGTTTGTCTAGGCCCGGGGAGCTGTTTTTT.

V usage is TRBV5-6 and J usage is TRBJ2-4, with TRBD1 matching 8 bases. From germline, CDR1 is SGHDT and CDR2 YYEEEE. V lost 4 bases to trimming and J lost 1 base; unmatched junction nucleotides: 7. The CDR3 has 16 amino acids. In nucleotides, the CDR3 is TGTGCCAGCAGCGGCGGACAGGGAAGGGCCAAAAACATTCAGTACTTC. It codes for CASSGGQGRAKNIQYF.

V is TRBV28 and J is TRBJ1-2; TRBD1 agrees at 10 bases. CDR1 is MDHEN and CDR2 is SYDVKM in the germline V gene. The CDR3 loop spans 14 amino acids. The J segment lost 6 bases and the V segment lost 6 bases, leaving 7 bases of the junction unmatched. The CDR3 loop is CASRGGQGGDGYTF. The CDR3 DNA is TGTGCCAGCAGAGGCGGACAGGGGGGAGATGGCTACACCTTC.

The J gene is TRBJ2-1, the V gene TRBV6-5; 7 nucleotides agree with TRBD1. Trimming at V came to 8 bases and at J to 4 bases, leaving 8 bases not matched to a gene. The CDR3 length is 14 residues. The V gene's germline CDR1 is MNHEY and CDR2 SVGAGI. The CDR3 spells CASGIIRGYNEQFF. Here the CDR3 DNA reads TGTGCCAGCGGGATAATCAGGGGGTACAATGAGCAGTTCTTC.

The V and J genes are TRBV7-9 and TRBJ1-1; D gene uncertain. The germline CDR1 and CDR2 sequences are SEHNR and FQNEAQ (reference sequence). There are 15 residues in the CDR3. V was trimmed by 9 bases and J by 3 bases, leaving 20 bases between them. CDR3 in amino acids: CARTVITETDTEAFF. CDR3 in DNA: TGTGCCAGGACCGTTATCACGGAGACGGACACTGAAGCTTTCTTT. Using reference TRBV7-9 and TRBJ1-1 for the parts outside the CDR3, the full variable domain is DTGVSQNPRHKITKRGQNVTFRCDPISEHNRLYWYRQTLGQGPEFLTYFQNEAQLEKSRLLSDRFSAERPKGSFSTLEIQRTEQGDSAMYLCARTVITETDTEAFFGQGTRLTVV.

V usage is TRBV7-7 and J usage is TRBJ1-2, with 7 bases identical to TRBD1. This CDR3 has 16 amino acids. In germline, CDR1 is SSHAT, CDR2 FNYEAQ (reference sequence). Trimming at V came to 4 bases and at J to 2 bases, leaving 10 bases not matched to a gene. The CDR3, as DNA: TGTGCCAGCAGCTACAAAGTGGAGGGGGCGAACTATGGCTACACCTTC. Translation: CASSYKVEGANYGYTF.

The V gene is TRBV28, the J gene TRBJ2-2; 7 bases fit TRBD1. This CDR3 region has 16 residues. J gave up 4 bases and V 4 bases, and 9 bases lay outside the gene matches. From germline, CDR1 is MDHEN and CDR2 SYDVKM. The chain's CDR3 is CASSSHGQAGTGELFF. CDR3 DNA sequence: TGTGCCAGCAGTTCACACGGACAGGCGGGCACCGGGGAGCTGTTTTTT. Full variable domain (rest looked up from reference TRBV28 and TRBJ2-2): DVKVTQSSRYLVKRTGEKVFLECVQDMDHENMFWYRQDPGLGLRLIYFSYDVKMKEKGDIPEGYSVSREKKERFSLILESASTNQTSMYLCASSSHGQAGTGELFFGEGSRLTVL.